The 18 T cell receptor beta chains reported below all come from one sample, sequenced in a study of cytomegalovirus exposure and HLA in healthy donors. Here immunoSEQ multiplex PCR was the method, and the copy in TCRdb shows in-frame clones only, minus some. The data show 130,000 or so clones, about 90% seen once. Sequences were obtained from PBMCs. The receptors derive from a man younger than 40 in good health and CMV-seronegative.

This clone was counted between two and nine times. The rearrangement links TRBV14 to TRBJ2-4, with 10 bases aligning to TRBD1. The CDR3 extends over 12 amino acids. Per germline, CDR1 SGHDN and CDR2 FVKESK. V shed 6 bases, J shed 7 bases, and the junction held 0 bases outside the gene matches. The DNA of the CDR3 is TGTGCCAGCAGGGGACAGGGGAACATTCAGTACTTC. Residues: CASRGQGNIQYF.

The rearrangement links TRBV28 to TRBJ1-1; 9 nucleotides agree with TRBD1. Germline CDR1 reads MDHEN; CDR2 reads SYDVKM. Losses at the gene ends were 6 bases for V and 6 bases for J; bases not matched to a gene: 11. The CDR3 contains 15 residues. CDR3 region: CASSDRDRVSAEAFF. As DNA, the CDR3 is TGTGCCAGCAGCGACCGGGACAGGGTGTCTGCTGAAGCTTTCTTT. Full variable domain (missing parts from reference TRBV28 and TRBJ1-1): DVKVTQSSRYLVKRTGEKVFLECVQDMDHENMFWYRQDPGLGLRLIYFSYDVKMKEKGDIPEGYSVSREKKERFSLILESASTNQTSMYLCASSDRDRVSAEAFFGQGTRLTVV.

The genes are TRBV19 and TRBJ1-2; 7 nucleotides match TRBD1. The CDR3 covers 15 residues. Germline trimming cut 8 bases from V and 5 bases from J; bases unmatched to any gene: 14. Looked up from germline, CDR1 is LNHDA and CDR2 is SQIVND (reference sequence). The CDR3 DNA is TGTGCCAGTGGCCCCGGACAGGCGTACCGATATGGCTACACCTTC. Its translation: CASGPGQAYRYGYTF.

The CDR3 DNA reads as TGCGCCAGCAGCCAAGATCAGGGAAGGCTGGCTTCACCCCTCCACTTT. Its translation is CASSQDQGRLASPLHF. The gene calls are TRBV4-3 and TRBJ1-6; TRBD1 is a possible D gene (5 bases). V lost 0 bases and J 9 bases, leaving 15 bases between the germline ends. The CDR3 runs 16 residues. Germline-derived CDR1 and CDR2 are LGHNA and YSLEER.

This CDR3 reads CASSKDRGQAFF. The CDR3 DNA is TGTGCCAGCAGCAAGGACAGGGGGCAAGCTTTCTTT. The rearrangement links TRBV7-9 to TRBJ1-1; 11 nucleotides match TRBD1. J gave up 9 bases and V 5 bases, and 2 bases lay outside the gene matches. This CDR3 has 12 amino acids. The V gene's germline CDR1 is SEHNR and CDR2 FQNEAQ (reference sequence).

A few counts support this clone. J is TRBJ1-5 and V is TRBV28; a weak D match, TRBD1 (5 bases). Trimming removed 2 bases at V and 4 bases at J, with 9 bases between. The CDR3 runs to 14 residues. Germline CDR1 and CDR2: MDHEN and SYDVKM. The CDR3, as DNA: TGTGCCAGCAGTTTAGGCAGGGTGAATCAGCCCCAGCATTTT. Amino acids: CASSLGRVNQPQHF. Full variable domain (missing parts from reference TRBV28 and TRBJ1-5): DVKVTQSSRYLVKRTGEKVFLECVQDMDHENMFWYRQDPGLGLRLIYFSYDVKMKEKGDIPEGYSVSREKKERFSLILESASTNQTSMYLCASSLGRVNQPQHFGDGTRLSIL.

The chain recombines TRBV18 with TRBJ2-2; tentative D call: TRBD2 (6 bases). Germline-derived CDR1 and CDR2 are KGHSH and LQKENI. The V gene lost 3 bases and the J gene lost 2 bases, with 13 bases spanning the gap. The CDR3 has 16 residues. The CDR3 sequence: CASSPTGLLNTGELFF. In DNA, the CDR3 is TGTGCCAGCTCACCCACAGGACTACTAAACACCGGGGAGCTGTTTTTT.

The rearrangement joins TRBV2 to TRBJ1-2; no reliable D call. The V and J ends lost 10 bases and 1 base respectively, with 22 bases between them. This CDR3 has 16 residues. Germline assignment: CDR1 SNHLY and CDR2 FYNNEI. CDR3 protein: CAISWSLSTDNYGYTF. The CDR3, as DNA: TGTGCCATCTCCTGGTCACTGTCCACCGATAACTATGGCTACACCTTC.

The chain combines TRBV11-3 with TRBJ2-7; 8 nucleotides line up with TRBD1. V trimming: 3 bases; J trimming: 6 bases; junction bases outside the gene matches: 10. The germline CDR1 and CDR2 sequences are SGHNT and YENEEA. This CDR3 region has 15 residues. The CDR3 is CASSFGPGQGAEQYF. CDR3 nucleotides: TGTGCCAGCAGCTTCGGTCCAGGCCAGGGGGCCGAGCAGTACTTC. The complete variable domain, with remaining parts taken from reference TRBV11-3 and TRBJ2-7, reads EAGVVQSPRYKIIEKKQPVAFWCNPISGHNTLYWYLQNLGQGPELLIRYENEEAVDDSQLPKDRFSAERLKGVDSTLKIQPAELGDSAVYLCASSFGPGQGAEQYFGPGTRLTVT.

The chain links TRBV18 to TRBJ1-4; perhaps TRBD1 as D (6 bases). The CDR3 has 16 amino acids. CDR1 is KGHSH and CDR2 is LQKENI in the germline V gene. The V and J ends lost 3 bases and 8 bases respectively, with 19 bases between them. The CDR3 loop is CASSPNGGGHMEKLFF. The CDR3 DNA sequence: TGTGCCAGCTCACCGAACGGGGGGGGACATATGGAAAAACTGTTTTTT.

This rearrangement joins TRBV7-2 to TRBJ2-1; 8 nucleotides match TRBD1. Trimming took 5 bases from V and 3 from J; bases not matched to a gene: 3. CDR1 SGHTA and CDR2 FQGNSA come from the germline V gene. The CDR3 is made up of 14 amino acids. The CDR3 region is CASSPGTGYNEQFF. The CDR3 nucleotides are TGTGCCAGCAGCCCAGGGACAGGCTACAATGAGCAGTTCTTC. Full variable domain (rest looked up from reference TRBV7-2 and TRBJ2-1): GAGVSQSPSNKVTEKGKDVELRCDPISGHTALYWYRQSLGQGLEFLIYFQGNSAPDKSGLPSDRFSAERTGGSVSTLTIQRTQQEDSAVYLCASSPGTGYNEQFFGPGTRLTVL.

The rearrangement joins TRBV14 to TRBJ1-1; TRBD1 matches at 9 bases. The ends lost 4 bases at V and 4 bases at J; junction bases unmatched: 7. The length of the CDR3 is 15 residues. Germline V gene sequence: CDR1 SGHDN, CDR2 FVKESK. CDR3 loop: CASSPRGTGSTEAFF. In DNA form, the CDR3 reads TGTGCCAGCAGCCCGAGGGGGACAGGGAGCACTGAAGCTTTCTTT. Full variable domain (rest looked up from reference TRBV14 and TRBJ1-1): EAGVTQFPSHSVIEKGQTVTLRCDPISGHDNLYWYRRVMGKEIKFLLHFVKESKQDESGMPNNRFLAERTGGTYSTLKVQPAELEDSGVYFCASSPRGTGSTEAFFGQGTRLTVV.

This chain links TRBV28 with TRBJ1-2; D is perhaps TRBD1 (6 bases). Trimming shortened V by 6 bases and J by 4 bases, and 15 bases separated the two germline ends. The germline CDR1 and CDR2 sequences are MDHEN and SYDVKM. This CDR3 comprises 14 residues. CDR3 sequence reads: CASRSGQTFYGYTF. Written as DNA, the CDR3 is TGTGCCAGCAGATCAGGACAGACATTCTATGGCTACACCTTC.

CDR3 region: CASSRDYGRETQYF. The CDR3 bases are TGTGCCAGCAGCCGGGACTACGGGAGAGAGACCCAGTACTTC. The chain uses TRBV11-2 and TRBJ2-5; 7 nucleotides align to TRBD2. This CDR3 comprises 14 residues. From germline, CDR1 is SGHAT and CDR2 FQNNGV. The J segment lost 4 bases and the V segment lost 5 bases, leaving 7 bases of the junction unmatched. The full variable domain, with the rest looked up from reference TRBV11-2 and TRBJ2-5, is EAGVAQSPRYKIIEKRQSVAFWCNPISGHATLYWYQQILGQGPKLLIQFQNNGVVDDSQLPKDRFSAERLKGVDSTLKIQPAKLEDSAVYLCASSRDYGRETQYFGPGTRLLVL.

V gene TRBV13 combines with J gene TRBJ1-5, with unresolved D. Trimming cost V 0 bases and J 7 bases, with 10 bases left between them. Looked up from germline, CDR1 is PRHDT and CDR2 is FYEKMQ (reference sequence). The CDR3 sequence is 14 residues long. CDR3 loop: CASSLGVGGQPQHF. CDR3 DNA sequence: TGTGCCAGCAGCTTAGGGGTCGGCGGGCAGCCCCAGCATTTT.

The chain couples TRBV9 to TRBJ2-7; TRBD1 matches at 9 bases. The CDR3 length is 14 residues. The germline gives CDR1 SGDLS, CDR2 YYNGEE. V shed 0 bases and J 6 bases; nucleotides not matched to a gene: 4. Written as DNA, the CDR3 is TGTGCCAGCAGCGTAGGGGACAGGGCCCCCGAGCAGTACTTC. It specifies CASSVGDRAPEQYF.

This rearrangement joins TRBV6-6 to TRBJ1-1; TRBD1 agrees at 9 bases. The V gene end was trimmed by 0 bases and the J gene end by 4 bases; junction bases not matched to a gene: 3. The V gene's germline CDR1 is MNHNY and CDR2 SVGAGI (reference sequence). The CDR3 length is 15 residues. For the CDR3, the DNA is TGTGCCAGCAGTTACTCTCGGACAGGGGTCACTGAAGCTTTCTTT. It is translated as CASSYSRTGVTEAFF.

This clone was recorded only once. The CDR3 protein is CASTTSGYEQYF. CDR3 sequence (DNA): TGCGCCAGCACAACGTCGGGGTACGAGCAGTACTTC. V gene TRBV10-2 combines with J gene TRBJ2-7, with D possibly TRBD2 on 5 matching bases. V lost 7 bases, J lost 4 bases, and 11 bases lay in between. The CDR3 has 12 amino acids. CDR1 and CDR2 (germline): WSHSY, SAAADI.